The following is a T cell receptor (beta chain) sequence with its context. The method was immunoSEQ multiplex PCR; TCRdb's version includes in-frame clones alone and lacks a portion of them. The table has about 410,000 clones, 90% seen once. This record belongs to a study of blood T cell repertoires in COVID-19. Study details: From T cells, B-cell-depleted T cells, or PBMCs came the material, which was cDNA or gDNA.

Those who participated ranged in age from roughly 18 to 100 years and resided in approximately 23 US areas. Cohort placement rested on clinical history that participants reported themselves. The CDR3 runs 13 residues. Trimming took off 7 bases at V and 7 bases at J, with 15 bases between the two ends. Looked up from germline, CDR1 is SGHNT and CDR2 is YYREEE (reference sequence). The receptor comes from a young man who had recovered from COVID-19. The sample was PBMCs or T cells enriched from blood (not recorded which). This chain uses TRBV5-4 with TRBJ1-5; D is unresolved. The CDR3 region is CASAPGREQPQHF. As DNA, the CDR3 is TGTGCCAGCGCACCAGGACGGGAGCAGCCCCAGCATTTT.